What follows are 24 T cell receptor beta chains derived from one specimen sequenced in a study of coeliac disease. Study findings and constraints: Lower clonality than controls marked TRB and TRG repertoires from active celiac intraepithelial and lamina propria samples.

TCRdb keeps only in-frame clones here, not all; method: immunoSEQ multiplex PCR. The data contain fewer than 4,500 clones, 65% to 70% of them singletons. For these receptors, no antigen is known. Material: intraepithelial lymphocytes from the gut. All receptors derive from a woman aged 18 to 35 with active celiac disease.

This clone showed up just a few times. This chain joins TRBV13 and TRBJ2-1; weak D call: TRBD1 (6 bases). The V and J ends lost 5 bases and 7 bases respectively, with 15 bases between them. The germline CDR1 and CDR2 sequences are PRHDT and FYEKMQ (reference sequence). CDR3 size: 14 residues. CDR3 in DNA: TGTGCCAGCAGCACACAGGGATTCCATAATGAGCAGTTCTTC. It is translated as CASSTQGFHNEQFF.

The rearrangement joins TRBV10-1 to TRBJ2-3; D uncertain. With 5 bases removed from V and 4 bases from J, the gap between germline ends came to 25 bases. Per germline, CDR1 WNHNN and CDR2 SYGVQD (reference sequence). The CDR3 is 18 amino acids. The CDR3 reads CASSSPRGSDESADTQYF. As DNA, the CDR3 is TGCGCCAGCAGTTCCCCCCGAGGAAGCGACGAATCGGCAGATACGCAGTATTTT.

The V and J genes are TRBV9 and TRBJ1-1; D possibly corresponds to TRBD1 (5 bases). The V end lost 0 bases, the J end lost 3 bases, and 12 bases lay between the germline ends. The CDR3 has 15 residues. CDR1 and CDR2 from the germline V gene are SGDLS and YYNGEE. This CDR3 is CASSVVGGLDTEAFF. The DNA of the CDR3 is TGTGCCAGCAGCGTAGTCGGGGGGTTGGACACTGAAGCTTTCTTT.

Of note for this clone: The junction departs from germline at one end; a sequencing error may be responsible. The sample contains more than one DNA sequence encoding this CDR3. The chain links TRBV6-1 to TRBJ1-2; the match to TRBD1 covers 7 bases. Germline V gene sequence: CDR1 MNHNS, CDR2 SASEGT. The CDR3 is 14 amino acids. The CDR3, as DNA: TGTGCCAGCAGTGAGGGGGGACAGAACTATGGCTATACCTTC. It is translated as CASSEGGQNYGYTF.

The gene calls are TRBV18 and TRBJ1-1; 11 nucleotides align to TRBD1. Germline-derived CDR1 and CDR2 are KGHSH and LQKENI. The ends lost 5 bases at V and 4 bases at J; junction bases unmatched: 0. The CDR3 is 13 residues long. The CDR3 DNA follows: TGTGCCAGCTCAGGGACAGGGGGCACTGAAGCTTTCTTT. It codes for CASSGTGGTEAFF.

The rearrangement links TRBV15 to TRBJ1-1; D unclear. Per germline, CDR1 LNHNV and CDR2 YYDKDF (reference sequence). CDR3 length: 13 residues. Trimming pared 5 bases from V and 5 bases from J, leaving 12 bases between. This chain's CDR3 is CATSHGEGTEAFF. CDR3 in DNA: TGTGCCACCAGCCACGGGGAAGGGACTGAAGCTTTCTTT.

CDR3 bases: TGTGCCAGCAGCTCCCTATACGAGCAGTACTTC. Translating gives CASSSLYEQYF. The genes are TRBV5-8 and TRBJ2-7; no definite D call. This CDR3 is built from 11 residues. The V end lost 3 bases, the J end lost 4 bases, and 5 bases lay between the germline ends. The germline V gene has CDR1 SGHTS and CDR2 YDEGEE. Variable domain in full (rest from reference TRBV5-8 and TRBJ2-7): EAGVTQSPTHLIKTRGQQATLRCSPISGHTSVYWYQQALGLGLQFLLWYDEGEERNRGNFPPRFSGRQFPNYSSELNVNALELEDSALYLCASSSLYEQYFGPGTRLTVT.

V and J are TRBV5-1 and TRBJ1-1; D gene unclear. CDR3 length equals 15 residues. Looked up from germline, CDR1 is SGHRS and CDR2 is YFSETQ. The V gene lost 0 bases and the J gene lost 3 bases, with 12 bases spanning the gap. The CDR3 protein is CASSLGGIYDTEAFF. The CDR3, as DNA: TGCGCCAGCAGCTTGGGAGGGATATACGACACTGAAGCTTTCTTT.

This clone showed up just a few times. CDR3 loop: CASSYLQGMGYEQYF. The CDR3 coding sequence is TGTGCCAGCAGTTACCTACAGGGGATGGGATACGAGCAGTACTTC. The rearrangement joins TRBV27 to TRBJ2-7, with 7 positions matching TRBD1. Germline CDR1 and CDR2: MNHEY and SMNVEV (reference sequence). After removal of 4 bases from V and 4 bases from J, the junction contained 10 bases not matched to a gene. CDR3 length equals 15 residues.

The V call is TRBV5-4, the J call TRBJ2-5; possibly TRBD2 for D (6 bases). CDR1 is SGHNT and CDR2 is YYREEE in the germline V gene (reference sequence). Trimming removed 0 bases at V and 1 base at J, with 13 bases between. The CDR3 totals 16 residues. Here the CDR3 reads CASSLVSGLSQETQYF. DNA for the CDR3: TGTGCCAGCAGCTTGGTTTCGGGACTTAGCCAAGAGACCCAGTACTTC.

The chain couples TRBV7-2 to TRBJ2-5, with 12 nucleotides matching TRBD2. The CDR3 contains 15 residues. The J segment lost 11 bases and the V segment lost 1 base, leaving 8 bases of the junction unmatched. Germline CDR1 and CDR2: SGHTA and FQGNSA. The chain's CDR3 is CASSLGLAGGREQYF. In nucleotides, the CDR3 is TGTGCCAGCAGCTTAGGTCTAGCGGGGGGGCGTGAGCAGTACTTC.

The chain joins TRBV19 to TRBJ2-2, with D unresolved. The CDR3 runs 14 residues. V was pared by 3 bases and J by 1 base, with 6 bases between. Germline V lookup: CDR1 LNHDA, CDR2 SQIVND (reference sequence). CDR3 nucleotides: TGTGCCAGTAGTATTCGCAGGAACACCGGGGAGCTGTTTTTT. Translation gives CASSIRRNTGELFF.

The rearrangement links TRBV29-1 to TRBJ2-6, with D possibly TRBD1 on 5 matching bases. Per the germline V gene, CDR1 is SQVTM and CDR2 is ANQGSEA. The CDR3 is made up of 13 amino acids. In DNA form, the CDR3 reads TGCAGTGTGCAGGGCGCTGGGGCCAACGTCCTGACTTTC. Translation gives CSVQGAGANVLTF.

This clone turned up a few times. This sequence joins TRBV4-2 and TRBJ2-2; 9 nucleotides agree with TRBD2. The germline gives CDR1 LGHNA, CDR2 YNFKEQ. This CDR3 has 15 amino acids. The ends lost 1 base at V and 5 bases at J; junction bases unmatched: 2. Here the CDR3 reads CASSQVLAGTGELFF. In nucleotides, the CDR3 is TGTGCCAGCAGCCAAGTACTAGCGGGTACCGGGGAGCTGTTTTTT.

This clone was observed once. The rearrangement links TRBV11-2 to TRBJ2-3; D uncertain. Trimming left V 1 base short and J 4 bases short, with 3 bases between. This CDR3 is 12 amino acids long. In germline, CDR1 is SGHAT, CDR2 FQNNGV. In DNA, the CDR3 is TGTGCCAGCAGCTTAGGGCCAGATACGCAGTATTTT. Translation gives CASSLGPDTQYF.

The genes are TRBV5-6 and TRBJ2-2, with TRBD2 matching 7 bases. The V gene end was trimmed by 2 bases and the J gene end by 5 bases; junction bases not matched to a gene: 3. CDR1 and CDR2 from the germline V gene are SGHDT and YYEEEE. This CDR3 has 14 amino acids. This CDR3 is CASSFVGGTGELFF. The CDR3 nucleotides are TGTGCCAGCAGCTTCGTGGGGGGGACCGGGGAGCTGTTTTTT.

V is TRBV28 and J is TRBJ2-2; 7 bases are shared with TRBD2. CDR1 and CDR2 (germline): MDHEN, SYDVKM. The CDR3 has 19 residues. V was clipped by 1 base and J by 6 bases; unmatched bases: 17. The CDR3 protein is CASSLYPLLGGRPPGELFF. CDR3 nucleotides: TGTGCCAGCAGTTTATACCCCCTTTTGGGCGGGAGACCCCCCGGGGAGCTGTTTTTT.

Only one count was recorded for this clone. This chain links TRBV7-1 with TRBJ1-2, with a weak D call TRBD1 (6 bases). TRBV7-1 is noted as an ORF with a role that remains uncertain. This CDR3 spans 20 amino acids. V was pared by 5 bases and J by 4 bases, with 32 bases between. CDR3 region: CASSTRNHEGHEGKIYGYTF. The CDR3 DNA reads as TGTGCCAGCAGCACGCGGAATCACGAGGGACACGAGGGAAAGATCTATGGCTACACCTTC.

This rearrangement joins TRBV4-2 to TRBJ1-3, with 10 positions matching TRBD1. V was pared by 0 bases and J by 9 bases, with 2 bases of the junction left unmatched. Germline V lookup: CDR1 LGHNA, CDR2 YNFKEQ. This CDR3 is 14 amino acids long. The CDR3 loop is CASSQEGQGSTIYF. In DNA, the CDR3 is TGTGCCAGCAGCCAAGAGGGACAGGGGTCCACCATATATTTT.

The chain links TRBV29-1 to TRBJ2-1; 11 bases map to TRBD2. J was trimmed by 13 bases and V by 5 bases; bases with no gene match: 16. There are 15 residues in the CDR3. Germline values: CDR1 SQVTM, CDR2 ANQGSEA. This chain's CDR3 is CSVLSRTSGFLVQFF. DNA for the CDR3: TGCAGCGTTTTGTCTAGGACTAGCGGGTTTCTGGTTCAGTTCTTC.

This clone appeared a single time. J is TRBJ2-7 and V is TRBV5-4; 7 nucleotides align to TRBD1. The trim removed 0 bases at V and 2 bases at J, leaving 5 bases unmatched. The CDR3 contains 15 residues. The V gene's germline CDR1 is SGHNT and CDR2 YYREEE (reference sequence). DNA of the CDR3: TGTGCCAGCAGCTTGGCCCGGCAGGGGGCCTACGAGCAGTACTTC. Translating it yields CASSLARQGAYEQYF.

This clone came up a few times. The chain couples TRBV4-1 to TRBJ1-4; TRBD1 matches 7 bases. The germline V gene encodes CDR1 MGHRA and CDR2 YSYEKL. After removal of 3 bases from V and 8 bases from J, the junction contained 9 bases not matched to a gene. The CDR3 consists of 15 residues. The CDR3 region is CASSQETGEGEKLFF. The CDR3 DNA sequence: TGCGCCAGCAGCCAGGAAACAGGGGAAGGCGAAAAACTGTTTTTT.

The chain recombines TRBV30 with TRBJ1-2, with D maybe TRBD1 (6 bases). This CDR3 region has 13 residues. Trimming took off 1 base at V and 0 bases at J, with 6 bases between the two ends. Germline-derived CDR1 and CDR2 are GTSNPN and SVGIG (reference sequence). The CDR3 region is CAWSAGANYGYTF. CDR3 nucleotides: TGTGCCTGGAGTGCAGGGGCTAACTATGGCTACACCTTC.

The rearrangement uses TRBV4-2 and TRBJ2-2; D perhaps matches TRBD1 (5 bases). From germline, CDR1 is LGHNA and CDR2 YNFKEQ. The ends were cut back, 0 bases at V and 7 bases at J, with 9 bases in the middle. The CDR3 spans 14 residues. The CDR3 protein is CASSQEGVGGELFF. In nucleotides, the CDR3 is TGTGCCAGCAGCCAAGAAGGGGTCGGCGGGGAGCTGTTTTTT.